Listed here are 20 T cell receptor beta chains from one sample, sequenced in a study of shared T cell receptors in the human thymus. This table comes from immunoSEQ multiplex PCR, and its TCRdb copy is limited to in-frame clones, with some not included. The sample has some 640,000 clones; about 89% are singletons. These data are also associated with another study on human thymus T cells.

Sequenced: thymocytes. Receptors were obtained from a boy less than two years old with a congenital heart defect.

The CDR3 DNA sequence: TGCGCCAGCAGCCGAGGAGCGGGACAGGCAGTTGTCGAGCAGTACTTC. Translation: CASSRGAGQAVVEQYF. The genes are TRBV10-1 and TRBJ2-7; perhaps TRBD1 as D (8 bases). Trimming pared 6 bases from V and 6 bases from J, leaving 24 bases between. This CDR3 has 16 amino acids. In germline, CDR1 is WNHNN, CDR2 SYGVQD (reference sequence).

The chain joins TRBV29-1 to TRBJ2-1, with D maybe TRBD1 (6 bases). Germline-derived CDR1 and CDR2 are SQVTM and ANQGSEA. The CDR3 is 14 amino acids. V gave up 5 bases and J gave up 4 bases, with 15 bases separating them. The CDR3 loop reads CSVTGNRGYNEQFF. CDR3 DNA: TGCAGCGTTACCGGAAATAGGGGGTACAATGAGCAGTTCTTC.

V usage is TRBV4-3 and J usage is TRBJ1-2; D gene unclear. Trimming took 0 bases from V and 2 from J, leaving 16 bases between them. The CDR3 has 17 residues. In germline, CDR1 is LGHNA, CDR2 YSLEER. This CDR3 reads CASSQERGRGRNYGYTF. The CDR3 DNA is TGCGCCAGCAGCCAAGAAAGAGGGCGGGGAAGAAACTATGGCTACACCTTC.

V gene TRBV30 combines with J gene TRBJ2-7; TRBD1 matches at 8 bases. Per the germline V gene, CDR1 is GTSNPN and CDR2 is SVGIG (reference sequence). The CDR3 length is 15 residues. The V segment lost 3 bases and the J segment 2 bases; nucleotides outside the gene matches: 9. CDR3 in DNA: TGTGCCTGGAGCGCCCCGGGACAGGACCCCTACGAGCAGTACTTC. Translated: CAWSAPGQDPYEQYF.

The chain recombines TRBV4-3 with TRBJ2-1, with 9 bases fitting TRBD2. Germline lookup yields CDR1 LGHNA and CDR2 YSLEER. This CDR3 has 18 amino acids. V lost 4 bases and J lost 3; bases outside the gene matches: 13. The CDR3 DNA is TGCGCCAGCAGCCCCGAACGATTTAGCGGGAGTGACTACAATGAGCAGTTCTTC. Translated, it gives CASSPERFSGSDYNEQFF.

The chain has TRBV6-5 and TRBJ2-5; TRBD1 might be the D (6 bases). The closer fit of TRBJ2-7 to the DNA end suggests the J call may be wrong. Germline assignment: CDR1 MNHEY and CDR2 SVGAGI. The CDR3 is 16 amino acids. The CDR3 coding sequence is TGTGCCAGCAGTTACTCGCCGACCGGGACAAACTACGAGCAGTACTTC. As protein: CASSYSPTGTNYEQYF.

CDR3 DNA sequence: TGTGCCAGCAGCTCTGGACAGGGGGCAGATACGCAGTATTTT. Translated: CASSSGQGADTQYF. V and J are TRBV11-3 and TRBJ2-3; 10 bases map to TRBD1. Germline V gene sequence: CDR1 SGHNT, CDR2 YENEEA. This CDR3 is 14 amino acids long. The J segment lost 4 bases and the V segment lost 4 bases, leaving 2 bases of the junction unmatched.

CDR3 sequence: CASSEAIRGDTKSSTDTQYF. As DNA, the CDR3 is TGTGCCAGCAGTGAAGCGATTCGGGGGGACACAAAGTCTAGCACAGATACGCAGTATTTT. V and J are TRBV2 and TRBJ2-3, with a weak D call TRBD2 (7 bases). Germline values: CDR1 SNHLY, CDR2 FYNNEI. Deletions cut 0 bases from V and 0 bases from J, with 22 bases between. The CDR3 sequence is 20 residues long.

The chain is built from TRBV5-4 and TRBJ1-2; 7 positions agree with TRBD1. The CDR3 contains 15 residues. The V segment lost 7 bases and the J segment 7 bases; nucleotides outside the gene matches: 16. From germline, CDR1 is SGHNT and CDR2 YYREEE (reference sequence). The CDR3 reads CASAPPIQGSGGYTF. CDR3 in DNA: TGTGCCAGCGCGCCCCCAATACAGGGGTCGGGTGGCTACACCTTC.

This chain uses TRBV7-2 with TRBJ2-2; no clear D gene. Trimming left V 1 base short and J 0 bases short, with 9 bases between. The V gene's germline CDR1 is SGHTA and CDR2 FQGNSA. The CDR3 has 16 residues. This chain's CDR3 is CASSLDSFANTGELFF. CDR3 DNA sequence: TGTGCCAGCAGCTTAGACAGCTTCGCGAACACCGGGGAGCTGTTTTTT.

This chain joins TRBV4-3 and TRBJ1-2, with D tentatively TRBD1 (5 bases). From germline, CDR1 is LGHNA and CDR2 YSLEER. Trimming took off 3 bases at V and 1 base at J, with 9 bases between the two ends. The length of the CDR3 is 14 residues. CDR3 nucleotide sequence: TGCGCCAGCAGCCAGGAACAGGATAACTATGGCTACACCTTC. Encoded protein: CASSQEQDNYGYTF.

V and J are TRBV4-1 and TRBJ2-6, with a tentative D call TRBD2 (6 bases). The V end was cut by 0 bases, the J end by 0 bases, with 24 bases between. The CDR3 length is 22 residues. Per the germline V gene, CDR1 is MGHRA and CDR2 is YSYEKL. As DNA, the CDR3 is TGCGCCAGCAGCCAAGATGGAGGGGTTCGCCCCTCTGTGCCCTCTGGGGCCAACGTCCTGACTTTC. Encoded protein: CASSQDGGVRPSVPSGANVLTF.

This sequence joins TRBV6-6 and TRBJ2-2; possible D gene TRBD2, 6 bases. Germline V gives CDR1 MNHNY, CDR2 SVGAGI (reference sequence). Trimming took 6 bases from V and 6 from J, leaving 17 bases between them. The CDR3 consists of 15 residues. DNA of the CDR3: TGTGCCAGCAGGGGAATCGGGGGATCCCCCGGGGAGCTGTTTTTT. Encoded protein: CASRGIGGSPGELFF.

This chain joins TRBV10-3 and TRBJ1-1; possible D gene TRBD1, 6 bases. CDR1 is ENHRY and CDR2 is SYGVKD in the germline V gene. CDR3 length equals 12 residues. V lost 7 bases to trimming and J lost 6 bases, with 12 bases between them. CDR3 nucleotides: TGTGCCATCAATACGGGGGGCTCTGAAGCTTTCTTT. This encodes CAINTGGSEAFF.

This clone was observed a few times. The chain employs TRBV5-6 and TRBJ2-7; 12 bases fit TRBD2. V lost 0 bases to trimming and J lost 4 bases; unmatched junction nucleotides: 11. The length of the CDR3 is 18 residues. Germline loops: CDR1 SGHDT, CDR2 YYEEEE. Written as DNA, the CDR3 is TGTGCCAGCAGCTTGGGCCTAGCGGGAGGGGAAGTCCGGTACGAGCAGTACTTC. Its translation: CASSLGLAGGEVRYEQYF.

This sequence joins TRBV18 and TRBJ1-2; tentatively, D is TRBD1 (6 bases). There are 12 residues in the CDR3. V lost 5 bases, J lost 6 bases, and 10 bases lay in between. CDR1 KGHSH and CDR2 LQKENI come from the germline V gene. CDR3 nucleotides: TGTGCCAGCTCATTAGGGGGACATGGCTACACCTTC. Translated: CASSLGGHGYTF.

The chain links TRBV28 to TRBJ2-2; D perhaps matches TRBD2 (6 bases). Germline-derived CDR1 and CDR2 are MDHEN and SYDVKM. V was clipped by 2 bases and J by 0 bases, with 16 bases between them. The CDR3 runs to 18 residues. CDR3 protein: CASSLLRGGGANTGELFF. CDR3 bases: TGTGCCAGCAGTTTACTTCGTGGGGGAGGCGCGAACACCGGGGAGCTGTTTTTT.

As DNA, the CDR3 is TGTGCCAGAAGCTTGGCGGGGACAGACGAGCAGTACTTC. Protein product: CARSLAGTDEQYF. This chain joins TRBV5-3 and TRBJ2-7; 7 positions match TRBD1. TRBV5-3 is filed as an ORF, its function uncertain. V shed 0 bases and J 5 bases; nucleotides not matched to a gene: 2. The CDR3 is 13 amino acids.

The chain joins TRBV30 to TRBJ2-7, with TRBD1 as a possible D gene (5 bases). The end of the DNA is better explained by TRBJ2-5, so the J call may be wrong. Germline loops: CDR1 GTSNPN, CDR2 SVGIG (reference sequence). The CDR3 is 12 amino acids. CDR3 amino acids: CAWSATTGTQYF. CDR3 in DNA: TGTGCCTGGAGCGCAACAACAGGGACCCAGTACTTC.

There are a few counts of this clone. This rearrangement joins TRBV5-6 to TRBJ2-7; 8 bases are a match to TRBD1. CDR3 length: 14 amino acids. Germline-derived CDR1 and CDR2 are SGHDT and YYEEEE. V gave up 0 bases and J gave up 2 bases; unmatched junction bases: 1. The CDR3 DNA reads TGTGCCAGCAGCTTGGGGGACAGGCCCTACGAGCAGTACTTC. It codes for CASSLGDRPYEQYF.